This note documents a single T cell receptor beta chain sequence. Its matching antigen is unknown. The CDR3 runs 15 residues. CDR1 and CDR2 (germline): LNHDA, SQIVND (reference sequence). With 1 base removed from V and 6 bases from J, the gap between germline ends came to 13 bases. This sample stems from a study of beta chain features in type 1 diabetes. All of the isolated RNA was reverse transcribed, so expressed TCRB transcripts were sequenced. Assay: immunoSEQ multiplex PCR; the TCRdb copy retains only in-frame clones and omits some. The table includes under 350,000 clones, over 11% detected once. The study, taken as a whole, reports: Type 1 diabetes patients showed a moderate but significant shortening of TCRB CDR3s in all four CD4+ subsets. The question of HLA type influencing TCRB rearrangement was one that remained unresolved here.

This sequence joins TRBV19 and TRBJ2-4, with D tentatively TRBD2 (6 bases). The source is a man aged 25-40 years with type 1 diabetes. Input material: naive CD4+ T cells from blood. CDR3 nucleotides: TGTGCCAGTAGTATAGGGTCGGGAGTCACAAACATTCAGTACTTC. Translating it yields CASSIGSGVTNIQYF.